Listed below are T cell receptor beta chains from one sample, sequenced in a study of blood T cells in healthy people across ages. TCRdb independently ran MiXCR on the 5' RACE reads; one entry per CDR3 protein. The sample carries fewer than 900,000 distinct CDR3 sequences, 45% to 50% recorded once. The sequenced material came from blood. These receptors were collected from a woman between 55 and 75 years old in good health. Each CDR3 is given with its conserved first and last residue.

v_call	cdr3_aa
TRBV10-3	CAISSAGEIYEQYF
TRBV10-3	CAIREANIYNEQFF
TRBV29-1	CSVGLGVAQGDEQYF
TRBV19	CASSRGLAGAWQETQYF
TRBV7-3	CASSSGGWDAEAFF
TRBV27	CASSTGGKNTEAFF
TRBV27	CASSLGWPDLNGYTF
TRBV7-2	CASSSSSRALHF
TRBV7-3	CASSLTQLSYGQYF
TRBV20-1	CSASGVMGTTNEQYF
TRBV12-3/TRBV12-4	CASSLTRGKNEQYF
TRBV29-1	CSVVGSAGHYGYTF
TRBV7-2	CASSSHGGAYEQYF
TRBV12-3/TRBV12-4	CASSLYYGGNEQYF
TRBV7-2	CASSPSGSPNGQYF
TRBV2	CASSRGGQPEQAFF
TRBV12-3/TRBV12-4	CASSLTGLEQFF
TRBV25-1	CATRGSGANVLTF
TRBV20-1	CSARDQGLHGDTQYF
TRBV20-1	CSARDQTEYGYTF
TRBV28	CASTQRGGRADTQYF
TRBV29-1	CSVDRGYTDTQYF
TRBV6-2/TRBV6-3	CASRFPGQGANVLTF
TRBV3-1	CASSHGAGTDTQYF
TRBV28	CASTRKAGGRETQYF
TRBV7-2	CASSSGLGRNTEAFF
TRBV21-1	CASTGPGQGSGLAAPGGYNEQFF
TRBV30	CAWGRQGSYEQYF
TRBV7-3	CASSLLGPLSGANVLTF
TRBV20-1	CSASWDSSSYEQYF
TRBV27	CASSPEQGKTSPLHF
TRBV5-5	CASSLDRRPYGYTF
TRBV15	CASARGWDTGELFF
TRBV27	CASSWGLNTEAFF
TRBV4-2	CASSQDSSGEYYEQYF
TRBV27	CASSVWGGQETQYF
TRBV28	CASRARTSYWGTQYF
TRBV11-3	CASSLEGLAGEFLIDTQYF
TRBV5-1	CASSPGALDYGYTF
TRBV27	CASREGGGYEQYF
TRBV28	CASRGVDTDTQYF
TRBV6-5	CASRLGTGADGTQYF
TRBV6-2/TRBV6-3	CASRDSSSNEQFF
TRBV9	CASRGIGYGYTF
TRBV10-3	CAIRRGGPNEQFF
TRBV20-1	CSAPGGAKSNYGYTF
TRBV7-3	CASSRDKGDEQFF
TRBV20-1	CSARDGGRGMEYEQYF
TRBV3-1	CASSSPGQLYGYTF